The entry below describes one T cell receptor (beta chain). This record comes from a study of identical twins. From the 5' RACE reads, TCRdb called clonotypes with MiXCR, one entry per CDR3 protein. The repertoire holds 280,000 or so distinct CDR3 sequences, with under 9.5% as singletons. CDR3 length: 14 residues. Trimming stripped 6 bases from V and 2 bases from J, with 13 bases between. Germline-derived CDR1 and CDR2 are SGHRS and YFSETQ. This sample also appeared in a second study, on yellow fever vaccine responses in identical twins.

Sample: memory (CD45RO+) T cells sorted from blood. The TCR comes from a woman aged 18-29 years in good health. The rearrangement links TRBV5-1 to TRBJ2-3; a possible D gene is TRBD2 (6 bases). This CDR3 reads CASTPSSATDTQYF. DNA for the CDR3: TGCGCCAGCACCCCCTCTAGCGCCACAGATACGCAGTATTTT.